Listed below are T cell receptor beta chains from one sample, sequenced in a study of immune evolution from preneoplasia to lung adenocarcinoma. Here immunoSEQ multiplex PCR was the method, and the copy in TCRdb shows in-frame clones only, minus some. The sample consists of some 4,700 clones, 76% of them appearing once. The source material was FFPE adjacent normal lung tissue. These receptors were collected from a person aged 60-80 years with lung adenocarcinoma. Both conserved end residues are part of each CDR3.

v_gene,CDR3aa
TRBV10-2,CASSVNPLAGPSTDTQYF
TRBV28,CASSLAGTGVFETQYF
TRBV11-2,CASSFSGTHEQYF
TRBV11-2,CASSLTASYEQYF
TRBV18,CASSPLPTGGTAEAFF
TRBV18,CASSPLAGSTGELFF
TRBV7-9,CASSLVWGDGYTF
TRBV30,CAWSGDRNNYGYTF
TRBV6-1,CASSDKGVVAKNIQYF
TRBV2,CASSEASWQPEQYF
TRBV15,CATSRDLLETQYF
TRBV29-1,CSVDLAVGSDEQYF
TRBV6-1,CASRRGGVTDTQYF
TRBV29-1,CSVEMETGELFF
TRBV7-2,CASSLDVGGETQYF
TRBV28,CASSLGGSSYEQYF
TRBV30,CAWRPGWDYNSPLHF
TRBV6-1,CASKRGQNLNQPQHF
TRBV9,CASSDPNAAAGELFF
TRBV6-1,CASRYQGEAYEQYF
TRBV6-6,CASSDRGTEAFF
TRBV5-4,CASSLDRGAQETQYF
TRBV6-6,CASSYLRRGVSYEQYF
TRBV11-2,CASSLVWGGGANVLTF
TRBV7-2,CASSSGLISQYF
TRBV5-6,CASSALAGGSTGELFF
TRBV5-6,CASSLEGRVVQPQHF
TRBV5-6,CASSLGRTGADTQYF
TRBV28,CASSFAGHTGELFF
TRBV4-3,CASSQVLGRSNEKLFF
TRBV18,CASSLQSRAEAFF
TRBV5-4,CASSFGRNQPQHF
TRBV6-1,CATATGPKETQYF
TRBV2,CASSERGGTQYF
TRBV19,CASSKEQGAWQPQHF
TRBV27,CATLRTSSDTQYF
TRBV9,CASSVDGRGADDEQYF
TRBV5-1,CASSSSGGDGYTF
TRBV5-4,CASSSGTSNQPQHF
TRBV28,CASNPTTQETQYF
TRBV7-6,CASSSKLAGGSETQYF
TRBV7-9,CASSSSRTATYEQYF
TRBV5-4,CASSLGYQEQYF
TRBV2,CASTGWPTGELFF
TRBV7-2,CASSPGSSGGYEQYF
TRBV4-3,CADFNTEAFF
TRBV4-1,CASSQDLGGDGYTF
TRBV28,CASSFLSGTDTQYF
TRBV18,CASSPGQGSNQPQHF
TRBV29-1,CSGMAGRTEAFF
TRBV5-1,CASSLAGGGATDTQYF
TRBV30,CAWKGIGNTIYF
TRBV4-1,CASSQGSRGDGYTF
TRBV6-1,CASSEANAGGNYGYTF
TRBV4-1,CASSQDPAGAQDTEAFF
TRBV4-1,CASSHPGTGLFGYTF
TRBV18,CASSPQTPGSNEQFF